This TCR beta chain came from a study of shared T cell receptors in the human thymus. TCRdb's copy holds only in-frame clones and misses some; the assay was immunoSEQ multiplex PCR. In the table there are 720,000 or so clones, 70% to 90% of which are singletons. The V gene's germline CDR1 is SGDLS and CDR2 YYNGEE. Trimming took 5 bases from V and 6 from J; bases not matched to a gene: 24. The CDR3 is made up of 19 amino acids. These data are also associated with another study on human thymus T cells.

This receptor was identified in a girl under three years old with a congenital heart defect. The sequenced material came from thymocytes. The genes are TRBV9 and TRBJ1-2; 8 bases fit TRBD1. This CDR3 is CASRGGTPADRGDGDGYTF. DNA of the CDR3: TGTGCCAGCAGGGGAGGGACACCAGCCGACAGGGGTGATGGGGATGGCTACACCTTC.